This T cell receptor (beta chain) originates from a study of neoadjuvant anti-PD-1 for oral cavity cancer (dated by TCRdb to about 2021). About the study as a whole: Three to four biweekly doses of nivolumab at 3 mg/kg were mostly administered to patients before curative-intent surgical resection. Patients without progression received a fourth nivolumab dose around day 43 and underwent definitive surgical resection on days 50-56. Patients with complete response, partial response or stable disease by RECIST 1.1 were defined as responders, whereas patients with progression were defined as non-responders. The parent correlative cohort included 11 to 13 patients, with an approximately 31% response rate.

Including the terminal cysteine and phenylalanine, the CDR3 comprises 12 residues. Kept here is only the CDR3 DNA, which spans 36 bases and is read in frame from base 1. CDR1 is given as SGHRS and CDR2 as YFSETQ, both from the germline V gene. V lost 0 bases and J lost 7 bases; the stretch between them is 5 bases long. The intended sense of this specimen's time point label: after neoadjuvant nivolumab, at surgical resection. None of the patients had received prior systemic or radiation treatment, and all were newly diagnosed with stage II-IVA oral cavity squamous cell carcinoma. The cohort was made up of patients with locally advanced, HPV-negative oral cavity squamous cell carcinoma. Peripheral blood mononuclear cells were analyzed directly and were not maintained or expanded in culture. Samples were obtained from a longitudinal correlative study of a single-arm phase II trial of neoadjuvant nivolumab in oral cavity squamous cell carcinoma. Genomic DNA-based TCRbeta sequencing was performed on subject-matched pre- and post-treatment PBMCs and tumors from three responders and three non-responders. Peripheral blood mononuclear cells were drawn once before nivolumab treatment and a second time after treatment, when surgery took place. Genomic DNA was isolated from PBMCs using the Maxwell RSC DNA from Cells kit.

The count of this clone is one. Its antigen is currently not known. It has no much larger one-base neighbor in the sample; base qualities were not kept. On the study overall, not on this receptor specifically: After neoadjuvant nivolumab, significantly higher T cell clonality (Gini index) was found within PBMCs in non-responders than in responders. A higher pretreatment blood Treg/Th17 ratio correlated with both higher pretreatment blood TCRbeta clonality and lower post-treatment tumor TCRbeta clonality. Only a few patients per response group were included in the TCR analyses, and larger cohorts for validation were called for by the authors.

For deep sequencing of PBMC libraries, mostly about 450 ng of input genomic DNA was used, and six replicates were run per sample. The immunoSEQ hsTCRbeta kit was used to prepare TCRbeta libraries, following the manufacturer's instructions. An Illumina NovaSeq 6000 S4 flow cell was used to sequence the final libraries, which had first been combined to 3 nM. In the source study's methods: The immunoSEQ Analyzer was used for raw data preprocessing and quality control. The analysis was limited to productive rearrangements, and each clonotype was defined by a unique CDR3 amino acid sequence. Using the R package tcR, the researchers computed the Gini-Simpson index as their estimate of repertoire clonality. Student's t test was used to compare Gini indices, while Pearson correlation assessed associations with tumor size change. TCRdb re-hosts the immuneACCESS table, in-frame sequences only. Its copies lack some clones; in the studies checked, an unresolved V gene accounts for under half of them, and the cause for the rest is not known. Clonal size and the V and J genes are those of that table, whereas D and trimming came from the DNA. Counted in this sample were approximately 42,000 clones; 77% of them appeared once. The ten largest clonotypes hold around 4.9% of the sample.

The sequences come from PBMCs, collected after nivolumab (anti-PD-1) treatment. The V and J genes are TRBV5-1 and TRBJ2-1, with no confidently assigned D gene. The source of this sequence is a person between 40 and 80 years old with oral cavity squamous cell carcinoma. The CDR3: CASSLVVNEQFF. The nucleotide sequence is TGCGCCAGCAGCTTGGTGGTAAATGAGCAGTTCTTC.